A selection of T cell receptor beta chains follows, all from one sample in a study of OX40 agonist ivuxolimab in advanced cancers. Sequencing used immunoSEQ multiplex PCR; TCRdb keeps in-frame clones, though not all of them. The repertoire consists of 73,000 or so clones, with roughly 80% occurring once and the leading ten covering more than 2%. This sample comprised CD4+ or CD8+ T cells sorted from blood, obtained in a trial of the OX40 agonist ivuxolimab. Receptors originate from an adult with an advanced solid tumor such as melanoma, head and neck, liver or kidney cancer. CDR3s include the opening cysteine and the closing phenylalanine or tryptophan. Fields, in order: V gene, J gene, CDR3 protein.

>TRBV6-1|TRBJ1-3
CASSVGGVGNTIYF
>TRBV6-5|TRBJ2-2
CASSSGQGNTGELFF
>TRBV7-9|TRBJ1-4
CASSLAASGNEKLFF
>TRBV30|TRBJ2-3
CAWSAGTSYQDTQYF
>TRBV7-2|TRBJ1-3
CASSPSAGNTIYF
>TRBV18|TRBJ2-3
CASSPLEDTQYF
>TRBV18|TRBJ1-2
CASSPDPYGYTF
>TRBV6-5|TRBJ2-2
CASSYANTGELFF
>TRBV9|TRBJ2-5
CASSVRSGASGRGETQYF
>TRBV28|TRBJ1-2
CASSGQIYYGYTF
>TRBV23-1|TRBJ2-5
CASSQSRGFSEETQYF
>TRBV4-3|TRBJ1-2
CASSPGPEPYGYTF
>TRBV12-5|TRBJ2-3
CASGRLAGEDTQYF
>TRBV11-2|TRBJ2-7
CASSLEPGSIHEQYF
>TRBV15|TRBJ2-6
CATSRRGRPSGANVLTF
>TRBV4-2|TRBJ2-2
CASSQGAGNTGELFF
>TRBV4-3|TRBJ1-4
CASSQGAGNHNEKLFF
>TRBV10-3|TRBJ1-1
CAISESRTVEAFF
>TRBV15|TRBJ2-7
CATSRPGTATQQYF
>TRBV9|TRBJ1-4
CASSVGQGTNEKLFF
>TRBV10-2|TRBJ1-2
CASSGSGTRDYGYTF
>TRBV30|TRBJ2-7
CAWTRDGRNEQYF
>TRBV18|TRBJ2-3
CASSPLKEGDTQYF
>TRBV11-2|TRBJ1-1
CASSPTRPQENTEAFF
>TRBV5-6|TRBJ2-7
CASSTGTSVYYEQYF
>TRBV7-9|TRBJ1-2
CASSLVALLANYGYTF
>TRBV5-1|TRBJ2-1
CASSLAVKASSYNEQFF
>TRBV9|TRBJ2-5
CASTVRGGAQETQYF
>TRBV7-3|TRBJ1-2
CASSLTGSPNTLYGYTF
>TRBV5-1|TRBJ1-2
CASSSSGVDYGYTF
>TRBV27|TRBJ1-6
CASSSRDRASQLRSPLHF
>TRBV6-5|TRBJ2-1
CASSYDGRFYNEQFF
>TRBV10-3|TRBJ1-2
CAISEDSGYTF
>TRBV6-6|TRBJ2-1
CASRAGGSYNEQFF
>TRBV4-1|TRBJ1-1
CASSQTPLATEAFF
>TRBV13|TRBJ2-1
CASSSTSGRTSSYNEQFF
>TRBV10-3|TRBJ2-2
CAISESRTGLHGELFF
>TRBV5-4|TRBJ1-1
CASTNQGAGTEAFF
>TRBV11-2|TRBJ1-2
CASSPQGGKGYTF
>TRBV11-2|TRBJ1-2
CASSARVLLSHGYTF
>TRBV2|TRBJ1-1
CASTTDSLNTEAFF
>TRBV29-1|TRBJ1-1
CSGQAQGRNTEAFF
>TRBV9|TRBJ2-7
CASSKEVGGAYEQYF
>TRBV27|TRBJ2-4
CASSYTSGKNIQYF
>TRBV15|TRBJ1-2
CATAGTAYGYTF
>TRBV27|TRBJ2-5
CASTPWGSGIGGTQYF
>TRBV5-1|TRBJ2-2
CASSGQGGTGELFF
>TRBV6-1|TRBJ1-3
CASSEGGSGNTIYF
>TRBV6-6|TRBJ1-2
CASSPGGVDYGYTF
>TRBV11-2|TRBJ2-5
CASSVSGGWETQYF
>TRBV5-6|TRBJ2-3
CASSLPTTAGSADTQYF
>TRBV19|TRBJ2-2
CASSIKDRGTGELFF